This T cell receptor beta chain was documented in a study of lymphopenia after photon versus proton radiotherapy. The germline V and J ends were trimmed by 3 bases and 7 bases, with 10 bases remaining between them. Germline CDR1 reads SGDLS; CDR2 reads YYNGEE. The CDR3 contains 12 residues. Study outcomes and limitations: Proton therapy kept repertoires fairly stable, unlike photons, which gained effector/memory cells. Authors raise, but do not show, better survival with proton therapy. Post-nadir diversity loss with photons came from oligoclonal expansion, particularly CD8+ Temra cells. A bigger post-nadir fall in TCR diversity correlated inversely with survival time in deceased patients.

Profiling relied on immunoSEQ multiplex PCR, and the TCRdb table lists in-frame clones only, not all of them. The sample yields fewer than 50,000 clones, less than 90% seen once. Remarks on this clone: The antigen remains undetermined.

The chain employs TRBV9 and TRBJ2-5; D tentatively reads TRBD1 or TRBD2 (6 bases each). The sequenced sample was peripheral blood, obtained from a patient treated with photon-based radiotherapy. This clonotype was sampled from a man in his forties with gastric cancer. CDR3 region: CASSGEGGTQYF. In DNA, the CDR3 is TGTGCCAGCAGCGGAGAGGGGGGGACCCAGTACTTC.